The 17 T cell receptor beta chains reported below all come from one sample, sequenced in a study of memory CD4+ T cells and cytomegalovirus serostatus. The sort gate was single viable CD3+CD4+CD8-CD45RO+ cells for memory CD4+ T cells. The repertoire was sequenced with immunoSEQ multiplex PCR; TCRdb's copy has only in-frame clones and lacks some. Of tens of thousands of clones in the sample, over 65% are singletons; the top ten hold under 3%. Sequenced: memory CD4+ T cells from blood. Every receptor here comes from an adult in good health and CMV-seropositive.

V is TRBV5-1 and J is TRBJ1-2; 7 bases align to TRBD1. The junction had 10 bases not matched to a gene; V was cut back by 1 base and J by 7 bases. This CDR3 spans 15 amino acids. CDR1 and CDR2 from the germline V gene are SGHRS and YFSETQ. The chain's CDR3 is CASSLTGEEGSGYTF. The CDR3, as DNA: TGCGCCAGCAGCTTGACAGGGGAGGAAGGTTCTGGCTACACCTTC.

The rearrangement uses TRBV30 and TRBJ2-5, with TRBD2 matching 9 bases. The CDR3 covers 16 residues. J lost 2 bases, V lost 3 bases, and 10 bases had no gene match. The germline V gene encodes CDR1 GTSNPN and CDR2 SVGIG (reference sequence). The CDR3 DNA is TGTGCCTGGAGCGGCCTGGGCGGGAGGGGACAAGAGACCCAGTACTTC. It is translated as CAWSGLGGRGQETQYF.

V is TRBV4-1 and J is TRBJ1-2; possibly TRBD1 for D (6 bases). Germline CDR1 is MGHRA and CDR2 is YSYEKL. V lost 1 base and J 4 bases, leaving 13 bases between the germline ends. The length of the CDR3 is 15 residues. CDR3 region: CASSQAGGRGYGYTF. In DNA form, the CDR3 reads TGCGCCAGCAGCCAAGCGGGGGGGCGCGGCTATGGCTACACCTTC.

The chain combines TRBV5-5 with TRBJ2-1; D gene uncertain. Germline CDR1 and CDR2: SGHKS and YYEKEE (reference sequence). The V and J ends lost 7 bases and 8 bases respectively, with 16 bases between them. This CDR3 has 13 residues. The CDR3 loop is CASLGPRSHEQFF. The DNA for the CDR3 is TGTGCCAGCCTCGGGCCCCGAAGCCATGAGCAGTTCTTC.

V and J are TRBV11-3 and TRBJ2-7, with 13 nucleotides matching TRBD2. The germline V gene encodes CDR1 SGHNT and CDR2 YENEEA. J was trimmed by 5 bases and V by 5 bases; bases with no gene match: 15. The CDR3 contains 18 residues. The CDR3: CASSSRTSGGTDVNEQYF. The CDR3 DNA reads as TGTGCCAGCAGCAGTCGGACTAGCGGGGGAACCGATGTGAACGAGCAGTACTTC.

The V gene is TRBV10-3, the J gene TRBJ2-3; D unclear. The CDR3 is 12 residues long. Trimming left V 1 base short and J 3 bases short, with 2 bases between. From germline, CDR1 is ENHRY and CDR2 SYGVKD. The DNA for the CDR3 is TGTGCCATCAGTGAGTTTACAGATACGCAGTATTTT. It specifies CAISEFTDTQYF.

The rearrangement joins TRBV28 to TRBJ2-7; possibly TRBD1 for D (6 bases). Trimming cost V 4 bases and J 4 bases, with 20 bases left between them. Germline V CDR1 and CDR2: MDHEN, SYDVKM. The CDR3 is made up of 16 amino acids. The CDR3 DNA is TGTGCCAGCAGTTCCGACAGGCAGCCAGGATTATACGAGCAGTACTTC. This gives the protein CASSSDRQPGLYEQYF. The full variable domain, completed using reference TRBV28 and TRBJ2-7, is DVKVTQSSRYLVKRTGEKVFLECVQDMDHENMFWYRQDPGLGLRLIYFSYDVKMKEKGDIPEGYSVSREKKERFSLILESASTNQTSMYLCASSSDRQPGLYEQYFGPGTRLTVT.

The CDR3 here is CASLYGGRDEQFF. CDR3 DNA: TGTGCCAGCTTGTATGGGGGTCGGGATGAGCAGTTCTTC. The chain links TRBV5-6 to TRBJ2-1; D could derive from TRBD1 or TRBD2 (5 bases each). The V and J ends lost 7 bases and 8 bases respectively, with 16 bases between them. The CDR3 has 13 residues. Germline V gene lookup returns CDR1 SGHDT and CDR2 YYEEEE.

A single count supports this clone. V is TRBV29-1 and J is TRBJ1-2, with 9 bases fitting TRBD1. There are 14 residues in the CDR3. Germline CDR1 SQVTM, CDR2 ANQGSEA. Trimming removed 6 bases from V and 7 bases from J; junction bases left unmatched: 12. The CDR3 loop reads CSVPIGTGRGGYTF. The CDR3 DNA is TGCAGCGTCCCCATCGGGACAGGGAGGGGTGGCTACACCTTC.

This sequence joins TRBV7-8 and TRBJ2-2; tentative D call: TRBD1 (5 bases). The ends were cut back, 5 bases at V and 2 bases at J, with 15 bases in the middle. The germline V gene has CDR1 SGHVS and CDR2 FQNEAQ. This CDR3 has 16 residues. CDR3 sequence reads: CASSLRAQGNTGELFF. In DNA form, the CDR3 reads TGTGCCAGCAGCCTGCGAGCTCAGGGAAACACCGGGGAGCTGTTTTTT.

V is TRBV7-6 and J is TRBJ1-1; D uncertain. Trimming took 1 base from V and 2 from J, leaving 5 bases between them. The CDR3 runs 13 residues. In germline, CDR1 is SGHVS, CDR2 FNYEAQ. CDR3 coding DNA: TGTGCCAGCAGCTTAGGGAAAAACACTGAAGCTTTCTTT. This codes for CASSLGKNTEAFF.

Remarks on this clone: Sequence at one end of the junction differs from germline and may be a read error. This chain uses TRBV28 with TRBJ1-1; no clear D gene. The length of the CDR3 is 12 residues. Germline CDR1 MDHEN, CDR2 SYDVKM. The CDR3 coding sequence is TGTGCCAGCAGTTTATATAACATTGAAGCTTTCTTT. Encoded protein: CASSLYNIEAFF.

This clone was seen a few times. The rearrangement links TRBV9 to TRBJ1-2; D remains ambiguous. The V gene lost 2 bases and the J gene lost 7 bases, with 9 bases spanning the gap. The length of the CDR3 is 12 residues. CDR1 is SGDLS and CDR2 is YYNGEE in the germline V gene. CDR3 nucleotides: TGTGCCAGCAGCGTGCAGAGTCGTGGCTACACCTTC. Its translation: CASSVQSRGYTF.

The rearrangement links TRBV6-1 to TRBJ1-5; D is undetermined. V shed 0 bases and J shed 0 bases, with 12 bases lying between them. The germline gives CDR1 MNHNS, CDR2 SASEGT. The CDR3 has 17 amino acids. For the CDR3, the DNA is TGTGCCAGCAGTGAAGCGATTTCCCTATATAGCAATCAGCCCCAGCATTTT. Protein product: CASSEAISLYSNQPQHF.

The chain joins TRBV6-5 to TRBJ2-5; TRBD1 might be the D (6 bases). The CDR3 is 13 residues long. Trimming removed 5 bases from V and 7 bases from J, with 14 bases in between. The germline gives CDR1 MNHEY, CDR2 SVGAGI. The CDR3: CASSDQGTGTQYF. CDR3 bases: TGTGCCAGCAGTGACCAGGGGACGGGGACCCAGTACTTC.

This clone was observed once. The chain carries TRBV15 and TRBJ1-2; D is unresolved. The V end lost 1 base, the J end lost 5 bases, and 14 bases lay between the germline ends. Germline-derived CDR1 and CDR2 are LNHNV and YYDKDF (reference sequence). The CDR3 totals 15 residues. The CDR3 spells CATSRGTLRRYGYTF. CDR3 nucleotides: TGTGCCACCAGCAGAGGCACCCTCCGACGATATGGCTACACCTTC.

Of note for this clone: At the DNA level, this CDR3 is encoded by other sequences in the same sample as well. The rearrangement links TRBV19 to TRBJ1-1, with D tentatively TRBD1 (5 bases). Trimming took 3 bases from V and 3 from J, leaving 11 bases between them. There are 14 residues in the CDR3. The V gene's germline CDR1 is LNHDA and CDR2 SQIVND (reference sequence). CDR3 sequence (DNA): TGTGCCAGTAGTATTTGGGGGTTGGACACTGAAGCTTTCTTT. It is translated as CASSIWGLDTEAFF.